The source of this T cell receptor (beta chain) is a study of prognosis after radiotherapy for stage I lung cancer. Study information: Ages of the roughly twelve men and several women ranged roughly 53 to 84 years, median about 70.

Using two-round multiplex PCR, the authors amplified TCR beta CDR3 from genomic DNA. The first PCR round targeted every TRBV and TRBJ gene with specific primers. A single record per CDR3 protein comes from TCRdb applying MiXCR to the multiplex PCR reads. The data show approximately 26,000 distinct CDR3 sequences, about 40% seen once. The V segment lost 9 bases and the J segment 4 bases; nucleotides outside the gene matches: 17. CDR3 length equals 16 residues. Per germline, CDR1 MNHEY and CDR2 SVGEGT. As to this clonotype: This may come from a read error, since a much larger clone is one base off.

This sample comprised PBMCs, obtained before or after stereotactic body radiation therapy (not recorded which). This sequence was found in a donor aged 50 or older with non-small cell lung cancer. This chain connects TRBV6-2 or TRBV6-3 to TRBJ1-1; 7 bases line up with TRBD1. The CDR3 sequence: CASRSVQGIWGTEAFF. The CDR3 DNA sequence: TGTGCCAGTCGTTCGGTACAGGGGATATGGGGCACTGAAGCTTTCTTT.